These T cell receptor beta chains were read from a single sample in a study of shared clonotypes between healthy human individuals. Profiled with immunoSEQ multiplex PCR; TCRdb holds only in-frame clones, not every one. The repertoire holds 600,000 to 750,000 clones, with about 90% as singletons. Specimen: memory CD8+ T cells from PBMCs. The origin of the receptors is a young man in good health. Some clones in this sample may be carry-over from other donors' samples. Each CDR3 is given with its conserved first and last residue.

j_call,v_call,cdr3_aa
TRBJ2-7,TRBV27,CASSPVGGSGEQYF
TRBJ2-7,TRBV6-1,CASTGSLGQGYEQYF
TRBJ2-1,TRBV7-8,CASSFRVSDNEQFF
TRBJ2-7,TRBV10-3,CAISEITSGREPYEQYF
TRBJ2-7,TRBV6-1,CASSEREFAYEQYF
TRBJ1-4,TRBV7-6,CASSLRRGKNEKLFF
TRBJ2-2,TRBV19,CASTYRANTGELFF
TRBJ1-1,TRBV6-1,CASSERGLGAVNTEAFF
TRBJ1-4,TRBV10-3,CAISEGEEDEKLFF
TRBJ1-2,TRBV6-6,CASSSLEGAFGYTF
TRBJ2-2,TRBV7-8,CASRGEGGVAKAGTGELFF
TRBJ2-5,TRBV27,CASSLMGVLGETQYF
TRBJ2-2,TRBV6-5,CASSYGGDTGELFF
TRBJ1-5,TRBV5-5,CASSSWTGVISNQPQHF
TRBJ2-1,TRBV4-1,CASSREEGVVDNEQFF
TRBJ2-7,TRBV27,CASSLGGQGYEQYF
TRBJ1-5,TRBV27,CASSFFQNQPQHF
TRBJ2-5,TRBV7-8,CASSLVVGETQYF
TRBJ2-7,TRBV7-2,CASSLGPPYEQYF
TRBJ1-1,TRBV6-5,CASSATPGGTTEAFF